Given below is one TCR beta chain in context. Its antigen is undetermined. The data were obtained in a study of shared clonotypes between healthy human individuals. Broader study findings: An anticipated effect of sequencing depth on clonotype sharing among donors was recognized. Estimated richness values were generally larger in naive subsets than in memory subsets.

Per the germline V gene, CDR1 is LGHNA and CDR2 is YNFKEQ. There are 14 residues in the CDR3. V lost 0 bases and J lost 8, with 13 bases in between. Original processing methods: From ImmunoSEQ came sequences covering only the junction and carrying no quality scores, so filtering differed. Method: immunoSEQ multiplex PCR; TCRdb's copy keeps in-frame clones and lacks some. Clone size and V and J calls were adopted from that table, with D and trimming inferred from the DNA. The sample shows 2 million to 3 million clones, roughly 93% of them seen only once. This TCR derives from a young man in good health. Some clones in this sample may be carry-over from other donors' samples. The rearrangement links TRBV4-2 to TRBJ1-2, with D possibly TRBD1 on 5 matching bases. Sequencing was done on a sample of naive CD4+ T cells from PBMCs. Subset indicated: CD45RA+ positively selected. In DNA form, the CDR3 reads TGTGCCAGCAGCCAAGAACCCAGGGTGGGCGGCTACACCTTC. Residues: CASSQEPRVGGYTF.